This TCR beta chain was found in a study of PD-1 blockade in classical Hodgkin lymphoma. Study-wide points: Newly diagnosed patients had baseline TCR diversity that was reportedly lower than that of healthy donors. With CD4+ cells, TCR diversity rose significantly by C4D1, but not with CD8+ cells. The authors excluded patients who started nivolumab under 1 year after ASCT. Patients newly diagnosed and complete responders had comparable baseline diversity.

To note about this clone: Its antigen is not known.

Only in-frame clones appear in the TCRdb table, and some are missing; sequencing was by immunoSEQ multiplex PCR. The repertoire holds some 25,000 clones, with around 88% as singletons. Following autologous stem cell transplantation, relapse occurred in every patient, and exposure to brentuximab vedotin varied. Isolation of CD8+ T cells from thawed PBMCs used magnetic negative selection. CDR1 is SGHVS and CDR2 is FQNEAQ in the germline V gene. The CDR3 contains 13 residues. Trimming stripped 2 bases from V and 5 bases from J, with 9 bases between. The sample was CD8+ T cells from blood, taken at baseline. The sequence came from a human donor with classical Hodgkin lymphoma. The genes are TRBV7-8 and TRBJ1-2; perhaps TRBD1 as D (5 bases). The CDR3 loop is CASSLMGGYGYTF. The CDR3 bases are TGTGCCAGCAGCTTAATGGGGGGGTATGGCTACACCTTC.